This section outlines one TCR beta chain sequence together with its context. Its matching antigen is unknown. This entry belongs to a study of Ad26.COV2.S vaccination and SARS-CoV-2 variants. Only in-frame clones appear in the TCRdb table, and some are missing; sequencing was by immunoSEQ multiplex PCR. The sample yields some 350,000 clones, about 91% seen once. CDR1 is SNHLY, CDR2 FYNNEI, per germline. The CDR3 loop spans 17 amino acids. The junction had 12 bases not matched to a gene; V was cut back by 3 bases and J by 5 bases. Study outcomes and limitations: Placebo recipients had lower spike-specific TCR breadth than vaccine recipients. Those who received vaccine or placebo ended up with similar non-spike TCR breadth. Reports say spike-specific CD8+ and CD4+ T cell responses covered substantial breadth after vaccination.

The clonotype was recovered from a human donor who had recovered from COVID-19. J is TRBJ2-4 and V is TRBV2, with 8 bases that match TRBD1. The source was peripheral blood, collected after recovery from COVID-19. CDR3 coding DNA: TGTGCCAGCAGTGACGGTTTGGACAGGGCTTGGGAAAACATTCAGTACTTC. Translated: CASSDGLDRAWENIQYF. The whole variable domain, filled in from reference TRBV2 and TRBJ2-4, reads EPEVTQTPSHQVTQMGQEVILRCVPISNHLYFYWYRQILGQKVEFLVSFYNNEISEKSEIFDDQFSVERPDGSNFTLKIRSTKLEDSAMYFCASSDGLDRAWENIQYFGAGTRLSVL.